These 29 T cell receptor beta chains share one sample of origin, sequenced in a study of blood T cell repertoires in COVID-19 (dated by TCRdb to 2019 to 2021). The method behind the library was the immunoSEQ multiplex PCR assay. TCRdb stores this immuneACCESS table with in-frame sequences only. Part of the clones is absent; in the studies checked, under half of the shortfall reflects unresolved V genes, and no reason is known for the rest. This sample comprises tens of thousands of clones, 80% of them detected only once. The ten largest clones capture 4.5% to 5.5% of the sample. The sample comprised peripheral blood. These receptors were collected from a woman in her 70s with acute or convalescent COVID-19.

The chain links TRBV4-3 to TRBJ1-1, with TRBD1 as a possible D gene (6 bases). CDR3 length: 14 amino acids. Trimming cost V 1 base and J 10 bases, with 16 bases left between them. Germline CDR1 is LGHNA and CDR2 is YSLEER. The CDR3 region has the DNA TGCGCCAGCAGCCAAGGGACAGTTGGGCTGGGAGCTTTCTTT. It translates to CASSQGTVGLGAFF.

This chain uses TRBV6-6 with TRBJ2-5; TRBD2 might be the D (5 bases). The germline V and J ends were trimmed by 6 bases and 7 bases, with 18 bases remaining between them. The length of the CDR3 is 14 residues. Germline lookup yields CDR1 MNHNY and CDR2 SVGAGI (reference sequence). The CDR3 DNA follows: TGTGCCAGCAGGCAGCAATTATTCGAGGGGACCCAGTACTTC. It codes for CASRQQLFEGTQYF.

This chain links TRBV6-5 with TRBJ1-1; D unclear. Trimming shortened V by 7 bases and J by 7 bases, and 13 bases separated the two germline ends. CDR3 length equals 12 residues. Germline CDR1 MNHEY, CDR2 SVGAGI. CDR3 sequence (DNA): TGTGCCAGCACGGGGAGAAGAAATGAAGCTTTCTTT. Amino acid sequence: CASTGRRNEAFF.

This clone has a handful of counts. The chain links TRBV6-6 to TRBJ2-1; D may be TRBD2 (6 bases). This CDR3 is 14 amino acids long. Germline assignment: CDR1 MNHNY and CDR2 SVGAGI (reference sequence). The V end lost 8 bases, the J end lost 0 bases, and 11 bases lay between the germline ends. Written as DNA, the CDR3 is TGTGCCAGCGGGGACTCCAGCTCCTACAATGAGCAGTTCTTC. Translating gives CASGDSSSYNEQFF.

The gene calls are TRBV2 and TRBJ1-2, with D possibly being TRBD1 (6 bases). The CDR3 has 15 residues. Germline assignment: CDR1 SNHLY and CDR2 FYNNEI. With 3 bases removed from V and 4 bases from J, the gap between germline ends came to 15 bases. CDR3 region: CASSEVGASVYGYTF. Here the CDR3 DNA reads TGTGCCAGCAGTGAGGTGGGGGCCTCAGTCTATGGCTACACCTTC.

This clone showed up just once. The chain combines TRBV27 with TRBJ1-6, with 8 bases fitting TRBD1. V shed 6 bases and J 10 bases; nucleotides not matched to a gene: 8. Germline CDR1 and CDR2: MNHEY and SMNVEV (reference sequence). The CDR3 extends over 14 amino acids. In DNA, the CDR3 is TGTGCCAGCAGCCAGGGGGCTTTTCGGTCACCCCTCCACTTT. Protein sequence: CASSQGAFRSPLHF.

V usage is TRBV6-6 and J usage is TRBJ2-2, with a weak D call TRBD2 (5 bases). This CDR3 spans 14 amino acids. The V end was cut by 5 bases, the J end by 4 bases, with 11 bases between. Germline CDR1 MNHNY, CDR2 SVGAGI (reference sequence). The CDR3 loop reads CASSPDYSTGELFF. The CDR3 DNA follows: TGTGCCAGCAGTCCAGACTACTCCACCGGGGAGCTGTTTTTT.

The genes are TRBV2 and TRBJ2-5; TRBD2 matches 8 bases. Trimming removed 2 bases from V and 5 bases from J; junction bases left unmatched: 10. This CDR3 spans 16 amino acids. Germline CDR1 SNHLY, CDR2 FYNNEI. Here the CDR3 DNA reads TGTGCCAGCAGTGAATCGGCGGGGGGCCTCCAGGAGACCCAGTACTTC. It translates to CASSESAGGLQETQYF. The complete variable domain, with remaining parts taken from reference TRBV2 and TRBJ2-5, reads EPEVTQTPSHQVTQMGQEVILRCVPISNHLYFYWYRQILGQKVEFLVSFYNNEISEKSEIFDDQFSVERPDGSNFTLKIRSTKLEDSAMYFCASSESAGGLQETQYFGPGTRLLVL.

The CDR3 region has the DNA TGTGCCAGCAGCGTTAATAGGGGGGGGTTAAGCTCCTATAATTCACCCCTCCACTTT. Translated, it gives CASSVNRGGLSSYNSPLHF. The chain joins TRBV9 to TRBJ1-6; perhaps TRBD1 as D (6 bases). Per the germline V gene, CDR1 is SGDLS and CDR2 is YYNGEE. The V and J ends lost 2 bases and 0 bases respectively, with 18 bases between them. This CDR3 has 19 amino acids.

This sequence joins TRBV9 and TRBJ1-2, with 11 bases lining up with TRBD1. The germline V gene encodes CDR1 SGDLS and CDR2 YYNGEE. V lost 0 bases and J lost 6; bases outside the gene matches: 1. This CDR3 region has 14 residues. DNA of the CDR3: TGTGCCAGCAGCGTAGAGGGACAGGGGGATGGCTACACCTTC. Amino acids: CASSVEGQGDGYTF.

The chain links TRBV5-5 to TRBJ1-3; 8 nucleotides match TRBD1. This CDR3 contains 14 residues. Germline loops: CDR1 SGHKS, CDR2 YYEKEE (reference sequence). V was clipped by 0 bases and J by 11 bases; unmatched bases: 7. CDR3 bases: TGTGCCAGCAGCTTGGAACAGGGGGGGACGGCCATATATTTT. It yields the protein CASSLEQGGTAIYF.

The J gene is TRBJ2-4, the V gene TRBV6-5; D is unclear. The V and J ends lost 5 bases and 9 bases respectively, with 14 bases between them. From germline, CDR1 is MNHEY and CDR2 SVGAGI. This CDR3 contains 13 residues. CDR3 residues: CASSPGRLGIQYF. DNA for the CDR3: TGTGCCAGCAGTCCAGGTCGATTGGGCATTCAGTACTTC.

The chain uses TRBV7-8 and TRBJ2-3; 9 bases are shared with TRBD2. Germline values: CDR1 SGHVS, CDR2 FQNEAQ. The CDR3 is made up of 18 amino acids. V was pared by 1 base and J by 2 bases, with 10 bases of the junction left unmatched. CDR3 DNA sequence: TGTGCCAGCAGCTTAGTCCCCCTAGCGGGGTCTCACACAGATACGCAGTATTTT. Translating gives CASSLVPLAGSHTDTQYF.

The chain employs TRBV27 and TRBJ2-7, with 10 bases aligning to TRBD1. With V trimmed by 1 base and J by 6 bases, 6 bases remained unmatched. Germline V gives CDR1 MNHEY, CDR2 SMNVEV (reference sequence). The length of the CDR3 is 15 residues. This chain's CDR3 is CASSLFPGQGTEQYF. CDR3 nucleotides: TGTGCCAGCAGTTTATTCCCGGGACAGGGGACCGAGCAGTACTTC.

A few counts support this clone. The CDR3 loop reads CASSVEGHLSSYNEQFF. CDR3 in DNA: TGTGCCAGCAGCGTAGAGGGACACCTTAGCTCCTACAATGAGCAGTTCTTC. The chain couples TRBV9 to TRBJ2-1, with a possible D match to TRBD1 (6 bases). Germline assignment: CDR1 SGDLS and CDR2 YYNGEE. This CDR3 spans 17 amino acids. V was trimmed by 0 bases and J by 0 bases, leaving 13 bases between them.

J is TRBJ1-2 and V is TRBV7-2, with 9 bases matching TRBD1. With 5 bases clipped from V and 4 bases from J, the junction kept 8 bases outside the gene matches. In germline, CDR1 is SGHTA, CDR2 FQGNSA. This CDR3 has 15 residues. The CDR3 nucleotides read TGTGCCAGCAGCGCGACGGGACAGGGCAGCTATGGCTACACCTTC. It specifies CASSATGQGSYGYTF.

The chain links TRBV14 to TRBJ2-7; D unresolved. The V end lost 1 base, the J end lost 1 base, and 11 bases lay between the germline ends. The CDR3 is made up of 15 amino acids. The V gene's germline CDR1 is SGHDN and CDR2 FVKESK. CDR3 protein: CASSQAYDISYEQYF. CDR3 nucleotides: TGTGCCAGCAGCCAAGCTTACGACATTTCCTACGAGCAGTACTTC.

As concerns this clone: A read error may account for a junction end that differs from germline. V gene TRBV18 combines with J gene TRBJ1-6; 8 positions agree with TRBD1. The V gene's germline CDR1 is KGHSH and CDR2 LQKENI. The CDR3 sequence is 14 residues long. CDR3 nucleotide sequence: TGTGCTAGCTCACCAGGGACAGGTACCTCACCCCTCCACTTT. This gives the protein CASSPGTGTSPLHF.

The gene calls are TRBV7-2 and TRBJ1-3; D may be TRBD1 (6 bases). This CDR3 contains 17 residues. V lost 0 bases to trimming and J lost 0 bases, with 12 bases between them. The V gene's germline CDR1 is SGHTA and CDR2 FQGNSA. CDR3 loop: CASSLAGTRSSGNTIYF. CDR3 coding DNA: TGTGCCAGCAGCTTAGCGGGGACAAGGAGCTCTGGAAACACCATATATTTT.

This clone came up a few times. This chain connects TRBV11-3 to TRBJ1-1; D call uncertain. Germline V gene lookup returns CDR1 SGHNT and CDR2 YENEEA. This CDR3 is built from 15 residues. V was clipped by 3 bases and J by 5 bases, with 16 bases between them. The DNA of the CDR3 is TGTGCCAGCAGCTTGACGGCGGGTTTTCTGACTGAAGCTTTCTTT. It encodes CASSLTAGFLTEAFF.

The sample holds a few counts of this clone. CDR3 residues: CAISGGSGGPSEQFF. The CDR3 nucleotides are TGTGCCATCAGTGGTGGTAGCGGGGGGCCCTCGGAGCAGTTCTTC. The chain joins TRBV10-3 to TRBJ2-1; TRBD2 matches at 10 bases. V trimming: 4 bases; J trimming: 10 bases; junction bases outside the gene matches: 10. The CDR3 is 15 residues long. Germline V gives CDR1 ENHRY, CDR2 SYGVKD.

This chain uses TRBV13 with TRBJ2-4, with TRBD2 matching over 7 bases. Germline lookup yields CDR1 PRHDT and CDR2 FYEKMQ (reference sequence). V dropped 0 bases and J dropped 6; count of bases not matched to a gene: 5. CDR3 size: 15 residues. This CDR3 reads CASSLGGEGLNIQYF. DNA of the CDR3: TGTGCCAGCAGCTTAGGCGGGGAGGGGTTAAACATTCAGTACTTC.

The CDR3 loop reads CASRPDSGAYNEQFF. The CDR3 nucleotides are TGTGCCAGCAGGCCCGATTCAGGCGCCTACAATGAGCAGTTCTTC. The rearrangement joins TRBV9 to TRBJ2-1; D gene unclear. V gave up 5 bases and J gave up 2 bases, with 14 bases separating them. The CDR3 runs to 15 residues. Germline V gives CDR1 SGDLS, CDR2 YYNGEE.

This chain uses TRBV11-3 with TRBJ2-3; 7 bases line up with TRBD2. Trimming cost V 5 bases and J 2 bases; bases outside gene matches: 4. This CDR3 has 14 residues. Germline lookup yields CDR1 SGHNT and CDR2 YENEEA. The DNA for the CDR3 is TGTGCCAGCAGCGTTAGCGGGCACACAGATACGCAGTATTTT. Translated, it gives CASSVSGHTDTQYF.

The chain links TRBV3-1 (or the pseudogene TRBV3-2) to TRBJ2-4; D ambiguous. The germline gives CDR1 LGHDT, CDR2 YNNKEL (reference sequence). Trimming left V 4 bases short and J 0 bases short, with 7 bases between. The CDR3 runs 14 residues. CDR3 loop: CASSPTSAKNIQYF. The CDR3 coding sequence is TGTGCCAGCAGCCCGACTTCAGCCAAAAACATTCAGTACTTC.

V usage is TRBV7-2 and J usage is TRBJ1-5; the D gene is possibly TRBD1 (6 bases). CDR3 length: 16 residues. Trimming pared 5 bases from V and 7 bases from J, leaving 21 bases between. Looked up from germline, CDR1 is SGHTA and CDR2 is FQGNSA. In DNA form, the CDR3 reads TGTGCCAGCAGCGCCGTGGTTTCAGGGGTCGACCAGCCCCAGCATTTT. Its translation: CASSAVVSGVDQPQHF.

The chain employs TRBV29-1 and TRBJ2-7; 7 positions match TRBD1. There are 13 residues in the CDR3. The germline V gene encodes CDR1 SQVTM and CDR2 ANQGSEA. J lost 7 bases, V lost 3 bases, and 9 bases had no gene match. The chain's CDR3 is CSVETTGAKEQYF. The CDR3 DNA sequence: TGCAGCGTTGAGACCACAGGGGCTAAGGAGCAGTACTTC.

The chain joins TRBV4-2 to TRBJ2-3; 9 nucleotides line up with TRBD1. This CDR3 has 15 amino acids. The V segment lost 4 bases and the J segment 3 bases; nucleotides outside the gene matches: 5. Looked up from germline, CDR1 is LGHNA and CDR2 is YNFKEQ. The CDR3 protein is CASSPRTGETDTQYF. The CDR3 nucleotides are TGTGCCAGCAGCCCCCGGACAGGGGAAACAGATACGCAGTATTTT.

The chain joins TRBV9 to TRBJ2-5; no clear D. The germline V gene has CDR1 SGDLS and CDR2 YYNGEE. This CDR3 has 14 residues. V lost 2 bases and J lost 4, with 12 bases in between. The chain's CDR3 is CASSVEAGPETQYF. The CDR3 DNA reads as TGTGCCAGCAGCGTTGAGGCCGGCCCAGAGACCCAGTACTTC.